Sequencing of this T cell receptor (beta chain) was carried out in a study of blood T cell repertoires in COVID-19. Overall study context: From the United States, Italy and Spain came samples of acute and convalescent COVID-19. PBMCs, B-cell-depleted T cells, or T cells provided the cDNA or gDNA that made up the material.

This clone was seen only a few times. Study processing details: Using reference gene primer amplification, nucleated cell counts were estimated. The assay was immunoSEQ multiplex PCR, and TCRdb's table has in-frame clones only and misses some. That table supplies the V and J calls and clone size; D and trimming were determined from the DNA. The sample consists of approximately 140,000 clones, roughly 84% of them appearing once. CDR3 length: 14 amino acids. V lost 5 bases to trimming and J lost 11 bases; unmatched junction nucleotides: 11. Germline CDR1 MNHEY, CDR2 SVGAGI. The chain has TRBV6-5 and TRBJ1-1; 10 bases line up with TRBD1. Sequenced sample: peripheral blood. The sequence derives from a woman over 75 with acute or convalescent COVID-19. The CDR3 region is CASSPDRGLSIAFF. The CDR3 DNA is TGTGCCAGCAGTCCCGACAGGGGGCTTTCTATTGCTTTCTTT.